This T cell receptor beta chain came from a study of cytomegalovirus exposure and HLA in healthy donors. Study background: It was reported in a later analysis that the same platform had been used for the 120 or so validation repertoires as for the roughly 650 first-cohort repertoires. Study-level points and caveats: A few of the chains that were CMV-associated were confirmed in vitro to be specific for CMV antigens. The study labeled more than 150 TCR beta chains cytomegalovirus-associated. Subsequent analysis revealed that first-cohort TCR clusters tended to co-occur in the 120 validation repertoires.

Germline V gene lookup returns CDR1 MNHNS and CDR2 SASEGT. The J segment lost 4 bases and the V segment lost 3 bases, leaving 4 bases of the junction unmatched. The CDR3 is 15 amino acids. Repertoires were generated with immunoSEQ multiplex PCR, while TCRdb's copy carries only in-frame clones and drops some. This repertoire shows 140,000 or so clones, 70% to 90% found once; its top ten account for less than 7%. This clone was seen at least ten times. What it binds is not known. The receptor's source is a woman aged 25 to 39 in good health and CMV-seropositive. The material sequenced was PBMCs. The rearrangement joins TRBV6-1 to TRBJ2-5; 11 bases map to TRBD2. CDR3 nucleotides: TGTGCCAGCAGTGATTTAGCGGGAGGGGGAGAGACCCAGTACTTC. Its protein is CASSDLAGGGETQYF.